Below, 13 T cell receptor beta chains from the same sample are listed, as sequenced in a study of Ad26.COV2.S vaccination and SARS-CoV-2 variants. Some clones are missing from TCRdb's copy, which holds only in-frame ones; the method was immunoSEQ multiplex PCR. This table has about 320,000 clones, about 90% appearing once. Treatment in this sample: around 19 received Ad26.COV2.S at low or high dose, single or two shots; five or six received placebo; per-sample allocation not given. All samples were drawn on day 63, counting from the first vaccine or placebo injection. The sequencing here drew on peripheral blood, taken in a trial of Ad26.COV2.S vaccine versus placebo. The source of these receptors is a person aged 18-65 years who received the Ad26.COV2.S COVID-19 vaccine or a placebo.

The chain carries TRBV28 and TRBJ2-7; D unresolved. Germline assignment: CDR1 MDHEN and CDR2 SYDVKM. V was clipped by 1 base and J by 1 base, with 8 bases between them. This CDR3 comprises 14 residues. In DNA, the CDR3 is TGTGCCAGCAGTTTATTCCCCAGTTCCTACGAGCAGTACGTC. Encoded protein: CASSLFPSSYEQYV.

J is TRBJ2-1 and V is TRBV7-2, with 9 bases aligning to TRBD1. CDR1 and CDR2 (germline): SGHTA, FQGNSA. Trimming removed 3 bases from V and 9 bases from J; junction bases left unmatched: 15. The CDR3 length is 17 residues. The chain's CDR3 is CASSFLPVGTGNGEQFF. The DNA of the CDR3 is TGTGCCAGCAGCTTCTTGCCGGTGGGGACAGGGAATGGTGAGCAGTTCTTC.

The CDR3 sequence is CASSRAGTGLEAFF. CDR3 bases: TGTGCCAGCAGCCGGGCCGGGACAGGACTTGAAGCTTTCTTT. The rearrangement links TRBV7-2 to TRBJ1-1; TRBD1 aligns across 8 bases. Germline V gives CDR1 SGHTA, CDR2 FQGNSA. This CDR3 region has 14 residues. V shed 5 bases, J shed 7 bases, and the junction held 9 bases outside the gene matches.

This clone has only a few counts. The rearrangement joins TRBV7-2 to TRBJ1-4; 8 bases align to TRBD1. The germline V gene encodes CDR1 SGHTA and CDR2 FQGNSA. The CDR3 runs to 15 residues. The V and J ends lost 6 bases and 2 bases, in that order; junction bases with no gene match: 5. CDR3 sequence: CASRRGQGTNEKLFF. The CDR3 nucleotides are TGTGCCAGCAGGCGAGGACAGGGCACTAATGAAAAACTGTTTTTT.

The chain is built from TRBV10-3 and TRBJ1-4, with D perhaps matching TRBD1 (5 bases). Germline assignment: CDR1 ENHRY and CDR2 SYGVKD. This CDR3 comprises 13 residues. With 10 bases removed from V and 7 bases from J, the gap between germline ends came to 16 bases. The CDR3: CATRPIDSEKLFF. The DNA of the CDR3 is TGTGCCACCAGACCGATCGACAGTGAAAAACTGTTTTTT.

The rearrangement uses TRBV7-9 and TRBJ1-3; D is uncertain. V lost 6 bases to trimming and J lost 2 bases, with 23 bases between them. There are 18 residues in the CDR3. Germline CDR1 is SEHNR and CDR2 is FQNEAQ (reference sequence). The CDR3 DNA reads TGTGCCAGCAGACCCTTTATGGGCGTGATGGAGACTGGAAACACCATATATTTT. This translates into CASRPFMGVMETGNTIYF.

V usage is TRBV5-8 and J usage is TRBJ2-1; possible D gene TRBD1, 5 bases. Trimming took off 0 bases at V and 4 bases at J, with 23 bases between the two ends. Looked up from germline, CDR1 is SGHTS and CDR2 is YDEGEE. This CDR3 is 19 amino acids long. The CDR3 is CASSLGPRASWAEYNEQFF. Written as DNA, the CDR3 is TGTGCCAGCAGCTTGGGCCCCAGGGCTTCATGGGCGGAATACAATGAGCAGTTCTTC.

The chain joins TRBV11-3 to TRBJ2-3, with TRBD2 identical over 11 bases. J gave up 0 bases and V 0 bases, and 2 bases lay outside the gene matches. This CDR3 is 17 amino acids long. Germline V CDR1 and CDR2: SGHNT, YENEEA. CDR3 loop: CASSLETSGGSTDTQYF. Written as DNA, the CDR3 is TGTGCCAGCAGCTTAGAAACTAGCGGGGGCAGCACAGATACGCAGTATTTT.

This sequence joins TRBV12-3 or TRBV12-4 and TRBJ1-1, with D hard to call. The CDR3 extends over 13 amino acids. V lost 7 bases and J 10 bases, leaving 19 bases between the germline ends. The chain's CDR3 is CASTLDPPGLAFF. Written as DNA, the CDR3 is TGTGCCAGCACTCTAGACCCTCCTGGGCTAGCTTTCTTT.

This clone has just one count. The rearrangement links TRBV28 to TRBJ2-7; D possibly corresponds to TRBD2 (7 bases). The CDR3 is 15 amino acids. V was shortened by 5 bases and J by 0 bases, with 14 bases between the two germline ends. Germline values: CDR1 MDHEN, CDR2 SYDVKM. As DNA, the CDR3 is TGTGCCAGCAGTGGGAGGGGGGGACCCTCCTACGAGCAGTACGTC. Translated: CASSGRGGPSYEQYV.

The chain joins TRBV4-1 to TRBJ2-1; TRBD1 or TRBD2 may be the D gene (6 bases each). The germline V and J ends were trimmed by 4 bases and 6 bases, with 16 bases remaining between them. There are 15 residues in the CDR3. Looked up from germline, CDR1 is MGHRA and CDR2 is YSYEKL. CDR3 region: CASSLHLRGANEQFF. The CDR3 DNA reads as TGCGCCAGCAGCCTCCATCTGAGGGGGGCCAATGAGCAGTTCTTC.

The chain has TRBV7-9 and TRBJ1-2; D not resolved. CDR3 length: 15 residues. The germline V gene has CDR1 SEHNR and CDR2 FQNEAQ (reference sequence). V dropped 2 bases and J dropped 6 bases, with 16 bases sitting between them. CDR3 nucleotide sequence: TGTGCCAGCAGCTTATCTTCGGGAGAAATTGATGGCTACACCTTC. It translates to CASSLSSGEIDGYTF.

This chain joins TRBV30 and TRBJ1-2, with D unresolved. From germline, CDR1 is GTSNPN and CDR2 SVGIG (reference sequence). Trimming cost V 0 bases and J 0 bases, with 17 bases left between them. This CDR3 spans 17 amino acids. CDR3 coding DNA: TGTGCCTGGAGTGTACTCGGACCCCTAGGAACTAACTATGGCTACACCTTC. It encodes CAWSVLGPLGTNYGYTF. Full variable domain (rest looked up from reference TRBV30 and TRBJ1-2): SQTIHQWPATLVQPVGSPLSLECTVEGTSNPNLYWYRQAAGRGLQLLFYSVGIGQISSEVPQNLSASRPQDRQFILSSKKLLLSDSGFYLCAWSVLGPLGTNYGYTFGSGTRLTVV.